The 30 T cell receptor beta chains presented below share a single source sample, sequenced in a study of cytomegalovirus exposure and HLA in healthy donors. PCR amplification relied on 60 Vbeta primers (plus 13 Jbeta primers). The data were produced by immunoSEQ multiplex PCR, yet TCRdb's version contains in-frame clones alone and is incomplete. The sample includes more than 150,000 clones, approximately 84% of them seen just once. The sample taken for sequencing was PBMCs. The receptors originated from a woman between 50 and 59 years old in good health and CMV-seropositive.

This chain uses TRBV30 with TRBJ1-2; weak D call: TRBD1 (6 bases). Germline V CDR1 and CDR2: GTSNPN, SVGIG (reference sequence). This CDR3 has 13 amino acids. V lost 0 bases and J lost 3, with 8 bases in between. CDR3 coding DNA: TGTGCCTGGAGTGTGGGGGCGTACTATGGCTACACCTTC. Its protein is CAWSVGAYYGYTF.

The chain has TRBV2 and TRBJ2-7; D gene ambiguous. Between the trimmed V and J ends, which lost 4 bases and 4 bases, there was a span of 11 bases. The CDR3 covers 13 residues. Per the germline V gene, CDR1 is SNHLY and CDR2 is FYNNEI. The CDR3 here is CASSASTEYEQYF. The DNA for the CDR3 is TGTGCCAGCAGTGCATCGACTGAATACGAGCAGTACTTC.

This sequence joins TRBV28 and TRBJ1-2, with 8 bases identical to TRBD1. CDR1 is MDHEN and CDR2 is SYDVKM in the germline V gene. V lost 5 bases to trimming and J lost 3 bases; unmatched junction nucleotides: 5. This CDR3 is built from 14 residues. CDR3 DNA: TGTGCCAGCAGTCCCCAGGGGGCCGACTATGGCTACACCTTC. Translating gives CASSPQGADYGYTF.

The CDR3 DNA follows: TGTGCCAGCAACACACAGACAACCACAGATACGCAGTATTTT. It codes for CASNTQTTTDTQYF. The rearrangement joins TRBV5-4 to TRBJ2-3; D unresolved. This CDR3 comprises 14 residues. Germline V gives CDR1 SGHNT, CDR2 YYREEE (reference sequence). The V and J ends lost 6 bases and 2 bases respectively, with 13 bases between them. Using reference TRBV5-4 and TRBJ2-3 for the parts outside the CDR3, the full variable domain is ETGVTQSPTHLIKTRGQQVTLRCSSQSGHNTVSWYQQALGQGPQFIFQYYREEENGRGNFPPRFSGLQFPNYSSELNVNALELDDSALYLCASNTQTTTDTQYFGPGTRLTVL.

This chain joins TRBV4-3 and TRBJ2-1; 8 nucleotides agree with TRBD1. This CDR3 is built from 18 residues. Germline assignment: CDR1 LGHNA and CDR2 YSLEER. With 0 bases clipped from V and 4 bases from J, the junction kept 11 bases outside the gene matches. The CDR3 protein is CASSQDTQGADYYNEQFF. As DNA, the CDR3 is TGCGCCAGCAGCCAAGACACCCAGGGGGCGGATTATTACAATGAGCAGTTCTTC.

The J gene is TRBJ2-1, the V gene TRBV19, with 7 bases identical to TRBD2. The trim removed 5 bases at V and 4 bases at J, leaving 14 bases unmatched. CDR1 and CDR2 from the germline V gene are LNHDA and SQIVND (reference sequence). The CDR3 has 17 amino acids. CDR3 DNA: TGTGCCAGTAGTTTAGGAGGATCGGGGGGTCGATACAATGAGCAGTTCTTC. Translated: CASSLGGSGGRYNEQFF.

V and J are TRBV28 and TRBJ1-2, with D possibly matching TRBD1 (6 bases). Per germline, CDR1 MDHEN and CDR2 SYDVKM. The CDR3 is 16 residues long. V was trimmed by 4 bases and J by 4 bases, leaving 19 bases between them. This CDR3 reads CASSSEGGGRSYGYTF. The CDR3 region has the DNA TGTGCCAGCAGTTCGGAGGGCGGGGGGCGCAGCTATGGCTACACCTTC.

This clone has just a few counts. The chain joins TRBV19 to TRBJ2-7; the D gene is possibly TRBD1 (6 bases). This CDR3 has 14 amino acids. The germline V gene has CDR1 LNHDA and CDR2 SQIVND (reference sequence). Deletions cut 4 bases from V and 6 bases from J, with 16 bases between. The CDR3 region is CASSRDTLRGEQYF. DNA for the CDR3: TGTGCCAGTAGTAGGGACACCTTACGGGGCGAGCAGTACTTC.

This clone was seen a single time. J is TRBJ2-3 and V is TRBV7-8, with 8 bases that match TRBD2. Germline CDR1 and CDR2: SGHVS and FQNEAQ. There are 17 residues in the CDR3. The ends lost 5 bases at V and 2 bases at J; junction bases unmatched: 12. Written as DNA, the CDR3 is TGTGCCAGCAGCCTCAACCCGGGGGGGCGCATCACAGATACGCAGTATTTT. Its protein product is CASSLNPGGRITDTQYF.

The chain combines TRBV30 with TRBJ2-3; no firm D call. There are 14 residues in the CDR3. V lost 4 bases to trimming and J lost 2 bases, with 13 bases between them. The germline V gene has CDR1 GTSNPN and CDR2 SVGIG (reference sequence). This chain's CDR3 is CAWTPLGSTDTQYF. In nucleotides, the CDR3 is TGTGCCTGGACCCCATTGGGCTCCACAGATACGCAGTATTTT.

In the case of this clone: Other DNA sequences of this sample code for an identical CDR3. This rearrangement joins TRBV18 to TRBJ1-1; D may be TRBD1 (6 bases). Trimming took 6 bases from V and 1 from J, leaving 9 bases between them. The germline gives CDR1 KGHSH, CDR2 LQKENI. CDR3 length equals 13 residues. Written as DNA, the CDR3 is TGTGCCAGCTCCCCGGGACAGAACACTGAAGCTTTCTTT. This codes for CASSPGQNTEAFF.

The chain uses TRBV5-1 and TRBJ2-3, with 9 bases aligning to TRBD2. V was clipped by 0 bases and J by 7 bases; unmatched bases: 6. This CDR3 comprises 15 residues. The germline V gene encodes CDR1 SGHRS and CDR2 YFSETQ. The CDR3 DNA reads TGCGCCAGCAGCTTGGAAGTAGCGGGGGCCAATACGCAGTATTTT. Its translation is CASSLEVAGANTQYF.

In the case of this clone: An end of the junction differs from the germline gene, which may be a read error. The chain combines TRBV20-1 with TRBJ1-2; D uncertain. CDR3 length: 10 residues. CDR1 and CDR2 from the germline V gene are DFQATT and SNEGSKA (reference sequence). Here the CDR3 reads CSARALHHSF. CDR3 bases: TGCAGTGCTAGAGCTTTGCATCACTCTTTC.

The chain uses TRBV9 and TRBJ2-7; possibly TRBD1 for D (5 bases). V was trimmed by 0 bases and J by 3 bases, leaving 10 bases between them. Per the germline V gene, CDR1 is SGDLS and CDR2 is YYNGEE. The CDR3 is 14 residues long. For the CDR3, the DNA is TGTGCCAGCAGCGTAGCAGGTACAGGCTACGAGCAGTACTTC. Protein sequence: CASSVAGTGYEQYF.

This clone was seen more than once but under ten times. The genes are TRBV7-6 and TRBJ2-5; TRBD2 aligns across 15 bases. The CDR3 is 16 amino acids. Germline trimming cut 4 bases from V and 2 bases from J; bases unmatched to any gene: 2. Germline loops: CDR1 SGHVS, CDR2 FNYEAQ. Here the CDR3 DNA reads TGTGCCAGCAGCTCCGGACTAGCGGGGGGGCAAGAGACCCAGTACTTC. Translating it yields CASSSGLAGGQETQYF.

The V and J genes are TRBV6-6 and TRBJ2-3, with 9 positions matching TRBD2. The germline V gene encodes CDR1 MNHNY and CDR2 SVGAGI (reference sequence). The ends lost 7 bases at V and 2 bases at J; junction bases unmatched: 7. The CDR3 is made up of 15 amino acids. DNA for the CDR3: TGTGCCAGCACTAGGGGCGGGGGGGTCACAGATACGCAGTATTTT. Its translation: CASTRGGGVTDTQYF.

The chain recombines TRBV9 with TRBJ1-3; D is undetermined. The CDR3 totals 15 residues. The germline V gene encodes CDR1 SGDLS and CDR2 YYNGEE. Trimming took off 0 bases at V and 2 bases at J, with 9 bases between the two ends. DNA of the CDR3: TGTGCCAGCAGCGTAGAAGGAGGCGCTGGAAACACCATATATTTT. Translated, it gives CASSVEGGAGNTIYF.

The chain has TRBV5-4 and TRBJ1-6, with 8 bases matching TRBD1. This CDR3 region has 17 residues. The germline V gene has CDR1 SGHNT and CDR2 YYREEE (reference sequence). V lost 0 bases, J lost 10 bases, and 12 bases stayed unmatched. The CDR3 coding sequence is TGTGCCAGCAGCTTGGGGGGTGGGCAGGGGGCAGGGTCACCCCTCCACTTT. Translation: CASSLGGGQGAGSPLHF.

The J gene is TRBJ2-7, the V gene TRBV7-2; TRBD2 aligns across 9 bases. With 5 bases clipped from V and 3 bases from J, the junction kept 5 bases outside the gene matches. Germline V gives CDR1 SGHTA, CDR2 FQGNSA. The CDR3 is 14 amino acids. Here the CDR3 DNA reads TGTGCCAGCAGCCCGGGACTAGCCGGCTACGAGCAGTACTTC. This sequence encodes CASSPGLAGYEQYF.

This chain joins TRBV11-2 and TRBJ1-1; possible D gene TRBD1, 5 bases. Looked up from germline, CDR1 is SGHAT and CDR2 is FQNNGV. Trimming cost V 5 bases and J 8 bases, with 12 bases left between them. The CDR3 totals 12 residues. The chain's CDR3 is CASSLNRQEAFF. The DNA for the CDR3 is TGTGCCAGCAGCCTCAATCGACAGGAAGCTTTCTTT.

V and J are TRBV6-5 and TRBJ2-5; 9 nucleotides agree with TRBD1. The CDR3 sequence is 15 residues long. Losses at the gene ends were 7 bases for V and 1 base for J; bases not matched to a gene: 7. CDR1 MNHEY and CDR2 SVGAGI come from the germline V gene. The CDR3 region has the DNA TGTGCCAGCACCGACCTGGGACAGGGCCAAGAGACCCAGTACTTC. Amino acid sequence: CASTDLGQGQETQYF.

The chain links TRBV6-6 to TRBJ1-1; D may be TRBD1 (6 bases). Germline CDR1 and CDR2: MNHNY and SVGAGI (reference sequence). Trimming removed 5 bases from V and 3 bases from J, with 16 bases in between. The CDR3 sequence is 15 residues long. The CDR3 DNA reads as TGTGCCAGCAGTAGCTCGACAGGACGGGACACTGAAGCTTTCTTT. Amino acids: CASSSSTGRDTEAFF.

The CDR3 protein is CAAPKGPLEQYF. The CDR3 bases are TGTGCCGCTCCGAAGGGGCCCCTCGAGCAGTACTTC. J is TRBJ2-7 and V is TRBV6-6, with D tentatively TRBD1 (5 bases). In germline, CDR1 is MNHNY, CDR2 SVGAGI (reference sequence). The CDR3 runs to 12 residues. V lost 11 bases, J lost 6 bases, and 17 bases lay in between.

This clone was seen only once. This rearrangement joins TRBV28 to TRBJ1-2; TRBD1 is a possible D gene (6 bases). CDR3 length: 13 residues. Trimming removed 5 bases from V and 5 bases from J, with 12 bases in between. Germline V lookup: CDR1 MDHEN, CDR2 SYDVKM. The CDR3 nucleotides read TGTGCCAGCAGTCGGATTCAGGGGTATGGCTACACCTTC. It translates to CASSRIQGYGYTF.

The rearrangement joins TRBV14 to TRBJ1-6, with D hard to call. The CDR3 consists of 14 residues. Trimming left V 1 base short and J 13 bases short, with 14 bases between. Germline CDR1 is SGHDN and CDR2 is FVKESK. This CDR3 is CASSQATGRSPLHF. CDR3 nucleotides: TGTGCCAGCAGCCAAGCAACTGGGAGGTCCCCCCTCCACTTT.

This clone was counted between two and nine times. The chain uses TRBV28 and TRBJ2-3; no firm D call. CDR3 length equals 12 residues. Germline CDR1 reads MDHEN; CDR2 reads SYDVKM. V lost 5 bases to trimming and J lost 2 bases, with 5 bases between them. CDR3 bases: TGTGCCAGCAGTCCCTACACAGATACGCAGTATTTT. Translating gives CASSPYTDTQYF.

This clone came up once. The chain joins TRBV18 to TRBJ1-3; D may be TRBD1 (6 bases). The CDR3 runs 17 residues. Germline CDR1 is KGHSH and CDR2 is LQKENI. The V end was cut by 3 bases, the J end by 0 bases, with 15 bases between. CDR3 in amino acids: CASSPFAGASSGNTIYF. CDR3 nucleotides: TGTGCCAGCTCACCCTTTGCAGGGGCCAGCTCTGGAAACACCATATATTTT.

The chain joins TRBV6-1 to TRBJ1-5, with D tentatively TRBD1 (5 bases). This CDR3 has 13 amino acids. V was cut by 3 bases and J by 7 bases, with 10 bases left in between. CDR1 and CDR2 from the germline V gene are MNHNS and SASEGT. DNA for the CDR3: TGTGCCAGCAGTGAGGGGGGAGGCCAGCCCCAGCATTTT. This gives the protein CASSEGGGQPQHF.

This clone was observed once. J is TRBJ2-3 and V is TRBV7-9; D perhaps matches TRBD2 (6 bases). CDR1 and CDR2 (germline): SEHNR, FQNEAQ (reference sequence). Between the trimmed V and J ends, which lost 4 bases and 6 bases, there was a span of 11 bases. The CDR3 sequence is 13 residues long. As DNA, the CDR3 is TGTGCCAGCAGCTCGGGACTCCTGGATACGCAGTATTTT. The encoded protein is CASSSGLLDTQYF.

V usage is TRBV18 and J usage is TRBJ2-2, with TRBD2 matching 7 bases. J was trimmed by 3 bases and V by 8 bases; bases with no gene match: 6. CDR1 is KGHSH, CDR2 LQKENI, per germline. The CDR3 has 14 residues. As DNA, the CDR3 is TGTGCCAGCCGAGCGGGGTCCGACACCGGGGAGCTGTTTTTT. It translates to CASRAGSDTGELFF.